This TCR beta chain was captured in a study of blood T cell repertoires in COVID-19. About the study: The United States, Italy and Spain were the sources of the acute and convalescent COVID-19 samples.

Germline V lookup: CDR1 SGHTA, CDR2 FQGNSA. The V end was cut by 5 bases, the J end by 6 bases, with 14 bases between. There are 14 residues in the CDR3. Under the authors' procedure: Amplification with reference gene primers provided the estimates of nucleated cell counts. Libraries were prepared by immunoSEQ multiplex PCR; TCRdb keeps only in-frame clonotypes and omits some of them. The V and J calls and clone size come from that table; D and trimming were worked out from the DNA. The sample consists of around 270,000 clones, approximately 86% of them appearing once. The gene calls are TRBV7-2 and TRBJ1-3; D is unclear. The sample consisted of peripheral blood. The sequence derives from a woman in her sixties or seventies with COVID-19, enrolled during active disease. The DNA for the CDR3 is TGTGCCAGCAGCCCCCAGTCATTATTAAACACCATATATTTT. This translates into CASSPQSLLNTIYF.